A selection of T cell receptor beta chains follows, all from one sample in a study of OX40 agonist ivuxolimab in advanced cancers. The repertoire was sequenced with immunoSEQ multiplex PCR; TCRdb's copy has only in-frame clones and lacks some. The sample consists of tens of thousands of clones, roughly 79% of them appearing once. Here the sequenced sample was CD4+ or CD8+ T cells sorted from blood, taken in a trial of the OX40 agonist ivuxolimab. The receptors shown here come from an adult with an advanced solid tumor such as melanoma, head and neck, liver or kidney cancer. Both conserved end residues are trimmed from each CDR3.

CDR3aa: ASRVRGRDNEQF
v_gene: TRBV19
len: 12
j_gene: TRBJ2-1

CDR3aa: ASSLDGGYEQY
v_gene: TRBV7-2
len: 11
j_gene: TRBJ2-7

CDR3aa: ASSLGGRADEQY
v_gene: TRBV28
len: 12
j_gene: TRBJ2-7

CDR3aa: ASYLTGQTPFYGYT
v_gene: TRBV7-6
len: 14
j_gene: TRBJ1-2

CDR3aa: ASSAFGNTEAF
v_gene: TRBV2
len: 11
j_gene: TRBJ1-1

CDR3aa: ASSVDLQETQY
v_gene: TRBV9
len: 11
j_gene: TRBJ2-5

CDR3aa: ASSPPGAQPGNTIY
v_gene: TRBV6-6
len: 14
j_gene: TRBJ1-3

CDR3aa: ASIVQGRTEAF
v_gene: TRBV28
len: 11
j_gene: TRBJ1-1

CDR3aa: ASSYQYSNQPQH
v_gene: TRBV6-6
len: 12
j_gene: TRBJ1-5

CDR3aa: ASSLSMGGSGNTIY
v_gene: TRBV5-4
len: 14
j_gene: TRBJ1-3

CDR3aa: ASSIFSRSSRTDTQY
v_gene: TRBV19
len: 15
j_gene: TRBJ2-3

CDR3aa: ASSPTQGNYGYT
v_gene: TRBV11-2
len: 12
j_gene: TRBJ1-2

CDR3aa: ASLGRRPNEKLF
v_gene: TRBV28
len: 12
j_gene: TRBJ1-4

CDR3aa: ASSLGGTDLFEAF
v_gene: TRBV18
len: 13
j_gene: TRBJ1-1

CDR3aa: ASSGAGFNEQF
v_gene: TRBV19
len: 11
j_gene: TRBJ2-1

CDR3aa: ASSKDPSGGTESLEQY
v_gene: TRBV21-1
len: 16
j_gene: TRBJ2-7

CDR3aa: SSSLWGNTEAF
v_gene: TRBV29-1
len: 11
j_gene: TRBJ1-1

CDR3aa: ASQGTLRAQH
v_gene: TRBV28
len: 10
j_gene: TRBJ1-5

CDR3aa: AWTRRDQPSDTQY
v_gene: TRBV30
len: 13
j_gene: TRBJ2-3

CDR3aa: ASSSGSYNEQF
v_gene: TRBV7-7
len: 11
j_gene: TRBJ2-1

CDR3aa: ASSVGSGGAARETQY
v_gene: TRBV9
len: 15
j_gene: TRBJ2-5

CDR3aa: ATSRVRGRGNQPQH
v_gene: TRBV15
len: 14
j_gene: TRBJ1-5

CDR3aa: ASSLIARRVETQY
v_gene: TRBV5-1
len: 13
j_gene: TRBJ2-5

CDR3aa: ASSIRAGQPQH
v_gene: TRBV19
len: 11
j_gene: TRBJ1-5

CDR3aa: ASRLAVTTYEQY
v_gene: TRBV6-5
len: 12
j_gene: TRBJ2-7

CDR3aa: AITPDLNQPQH
v_gene: TRBV10-3
len: 11
j_gene: TRBJ1-5

CDR3aa: ASSFSNIQY
v_gene: TRBV13
len: 9
j_gene: TRBJ2-4

CDR3aa: ASSRGGDTQY
v_gene: TRBV11-3
len: 10
j_gene: TRBJ2-3

CDR3aa: ASSLRGPISYEQY
v_gene: TRBV28
len: 13
j_gene: TRBJ2-7

CDR3aa: ASSLSWGDTEAF
v_gene: TRBV7-2
len: 12
j_gene: TRBJ1-1

CDR3aa: ASRDTGTGVLYGYT
v_gene: TRBV2
len: 14
j_gene: TRBJ1-2

CDR3aa: ASSQESFGGYT
v_gene: TRBV4-2
len: 11
j_gene: TRBJ1-2

CDR3aa: ASSLQPGGYEQY
v_gene: TRBV7-3
len: 12
j_gene: TRBJ2-7

CDR3aa: ASSQDSSGSYEQY
v_gene: TRBV4-2
len: 13
j_gene: TRBJ2-7

CDR3aa: ASSPLADQETQY
v_gene: TRBV5-1
len: 12
j_gene: TRBJ2-5